This T cell receptor beta chain stems from a study of T cell changes during pregnancy in multiple sclerosis (dated by TCRdb to about 2019). With respect to the entire study: Changes in the T cell repertoire over the course of pregnancy were examined in this study in women with multiple sclerosis.

The CDR3 holds 15 amino acids from the cysteine to the phenylalanine. Just the 45-base CDR3 DNA is kept, in frame starting at base 1. For CDR1 and CDR2, the germline V gene lists SGHAT and FQNNGV. Trimming removed 5 bases from V and 15 bases from J; the gene matches leave 19 bases unexplained. Libraries were built with the immunoSEQ multiplex PCR assay. The table comes from immuneACCESS by way of TCRdb, which keeps in-frame sequences with V and J called. Part of the clones is missing from these tables; in studies checked, under half for an unresolved V gene and the rest for unknown reasons. This sample gives tens of thousands of clones in total; 92% of them show up just once. 4.8% of the sample is taken by the ten largest. This clone was detected once. Its antigen remains undetermined. It has no much larger one-base neighbor in the sample; base qualities were not kept.

Source: peripheral blood, taken in the first trimester of pregnancy. The rearrangement joined TRBV11-2 to TRBJ2-1, with 7 bases aligning to TRBD2. The sequence came from a female donor in good health, enrolled as a control in a pregnancy study. The bases are TGTGCCAGCAGCCCCGGAGTAGCGGGTTACCAAACAATGTTCTTC. This translates into CASSPGVAGYQTMFF.